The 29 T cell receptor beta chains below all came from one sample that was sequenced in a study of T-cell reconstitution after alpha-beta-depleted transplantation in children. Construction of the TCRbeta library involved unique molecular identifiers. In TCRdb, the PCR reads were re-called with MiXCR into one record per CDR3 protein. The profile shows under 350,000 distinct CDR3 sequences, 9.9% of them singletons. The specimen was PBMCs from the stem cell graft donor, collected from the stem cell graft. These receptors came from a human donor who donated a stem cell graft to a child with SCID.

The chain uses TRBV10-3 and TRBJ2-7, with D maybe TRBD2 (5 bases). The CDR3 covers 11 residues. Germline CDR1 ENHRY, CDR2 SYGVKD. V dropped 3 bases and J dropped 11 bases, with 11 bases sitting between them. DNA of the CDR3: TGTGCCATCAGTGATCACGGGGTAAAGTACTTC. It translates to CAISDHGVKYF.

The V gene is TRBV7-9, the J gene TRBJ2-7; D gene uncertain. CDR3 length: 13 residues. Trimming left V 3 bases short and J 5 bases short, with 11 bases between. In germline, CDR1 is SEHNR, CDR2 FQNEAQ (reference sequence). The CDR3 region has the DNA TGTGCCAGCAGCTTCTGGCGTTCCAACGAGCAGTACTTC. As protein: CASSFWRSNEQYF.

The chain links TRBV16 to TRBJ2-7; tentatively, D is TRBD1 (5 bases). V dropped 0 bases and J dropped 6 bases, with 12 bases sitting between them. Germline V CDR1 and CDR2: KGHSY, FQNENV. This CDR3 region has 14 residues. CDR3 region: CASSQSPGSTEQYF. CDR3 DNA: TGTGCCAGCAGCCAATCTCCAGGGTCTACCGAGCAGTACTTC.

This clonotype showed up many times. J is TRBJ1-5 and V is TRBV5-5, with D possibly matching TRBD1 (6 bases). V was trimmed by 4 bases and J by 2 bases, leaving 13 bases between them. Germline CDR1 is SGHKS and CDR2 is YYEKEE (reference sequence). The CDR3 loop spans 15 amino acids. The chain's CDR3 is CASSVDSLGNQPQHF. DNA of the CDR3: TGTGCCAGCAGCGTGGACAGCCTGGGCAATCAGCCCCAGCATTTT.

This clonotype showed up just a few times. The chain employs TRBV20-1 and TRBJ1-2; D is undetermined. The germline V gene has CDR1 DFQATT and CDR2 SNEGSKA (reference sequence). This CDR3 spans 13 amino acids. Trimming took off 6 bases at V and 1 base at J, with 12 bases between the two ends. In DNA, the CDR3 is TGCAGTGCCGAACCCCCCAGTAACTATGGCTACACCTTC. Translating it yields CSAEPPSNYGYTF.

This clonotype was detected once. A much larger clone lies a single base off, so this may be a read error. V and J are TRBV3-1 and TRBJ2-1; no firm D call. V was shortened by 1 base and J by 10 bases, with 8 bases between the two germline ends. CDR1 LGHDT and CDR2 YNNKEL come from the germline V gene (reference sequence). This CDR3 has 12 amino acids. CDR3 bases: TGTGCCAGCAGCCAAGGTTGGGAAGAGCAGTTCTTC. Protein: CASSQGWEEQFF.

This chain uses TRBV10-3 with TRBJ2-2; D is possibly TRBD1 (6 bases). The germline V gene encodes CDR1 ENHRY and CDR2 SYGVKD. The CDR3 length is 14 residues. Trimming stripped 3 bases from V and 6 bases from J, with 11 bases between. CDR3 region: CAISERGISGELFF. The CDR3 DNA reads TGTGCCATCAGTGAAAGGGGGATCTCCGGGGAGCTGTTTTTT.

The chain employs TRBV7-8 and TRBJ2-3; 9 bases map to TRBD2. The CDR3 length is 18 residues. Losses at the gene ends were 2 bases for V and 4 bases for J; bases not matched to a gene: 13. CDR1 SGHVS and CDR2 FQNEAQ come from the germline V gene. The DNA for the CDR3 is TGTGCCAGCAGCTTATCGGGTCGGGGCGGGGGGGGCCCAGATACGCAGTATTTT. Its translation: CASSLSGRGGGGPDTQYF.

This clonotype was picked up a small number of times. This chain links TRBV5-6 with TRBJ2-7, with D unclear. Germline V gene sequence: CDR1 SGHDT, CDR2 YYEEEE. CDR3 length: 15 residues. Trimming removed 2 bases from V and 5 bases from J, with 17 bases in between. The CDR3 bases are TGTGCCAGCAGCTTTGATGCCGGATTTCACAACGAGCAGTACTTC. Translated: CASSFDAGFHNEQYF.

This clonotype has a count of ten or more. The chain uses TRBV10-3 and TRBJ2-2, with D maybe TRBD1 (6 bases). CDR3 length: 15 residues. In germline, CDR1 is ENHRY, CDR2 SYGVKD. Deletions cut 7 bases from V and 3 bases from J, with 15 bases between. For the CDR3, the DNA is TGTGCCATCAACAGGGTTGGGCTTGACACCGGGGAGCTGTTTTTT. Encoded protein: CAINRVGLDTGELFF.

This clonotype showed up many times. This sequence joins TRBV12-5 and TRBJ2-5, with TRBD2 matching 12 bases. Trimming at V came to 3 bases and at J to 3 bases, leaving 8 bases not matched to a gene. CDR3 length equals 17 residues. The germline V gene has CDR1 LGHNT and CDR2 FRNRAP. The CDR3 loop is CASGFFNRLAGEETQYF. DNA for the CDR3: TGTGCTAGTGGTTTCTTCAATCGACTAGCGGGGGAAGAGACCCAGTACTTC.

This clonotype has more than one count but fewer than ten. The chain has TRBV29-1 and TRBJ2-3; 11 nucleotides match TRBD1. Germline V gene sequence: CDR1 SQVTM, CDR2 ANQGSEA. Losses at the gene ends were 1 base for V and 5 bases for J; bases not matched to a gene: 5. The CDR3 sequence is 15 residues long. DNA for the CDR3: TGCAGCGTTGAAGGGACAGGGGGCTTTGGAGATACGCAGTATTTT. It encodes CSVEGTGGFGDTQYF.

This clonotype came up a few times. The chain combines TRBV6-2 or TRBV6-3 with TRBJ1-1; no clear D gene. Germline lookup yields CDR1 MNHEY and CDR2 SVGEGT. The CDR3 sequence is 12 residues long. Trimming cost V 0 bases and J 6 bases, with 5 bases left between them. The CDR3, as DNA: TGTGCCAGCAGTTACTCAACAGCTGAAGCTTTCTTT. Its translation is CASSYSTAEAFF.

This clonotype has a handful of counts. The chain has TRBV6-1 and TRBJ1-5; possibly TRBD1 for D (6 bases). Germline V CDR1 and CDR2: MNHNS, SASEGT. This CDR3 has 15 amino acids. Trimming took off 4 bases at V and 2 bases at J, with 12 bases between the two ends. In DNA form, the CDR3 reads TGTGCCAGCAGTGCCGGACAGTCGGGCAATCAGCCCCAGCATTTT. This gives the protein CASSAGQSGNQPQHF.

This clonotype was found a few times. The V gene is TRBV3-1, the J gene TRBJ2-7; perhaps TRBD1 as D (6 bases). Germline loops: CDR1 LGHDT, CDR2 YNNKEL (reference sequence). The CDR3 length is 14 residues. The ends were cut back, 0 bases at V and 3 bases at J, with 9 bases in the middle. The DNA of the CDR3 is TGTGCCAGCAGCCAAGATGGGGGCGGCTACGAGCAGTACTTC. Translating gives CASSQDGGGYEQYF.

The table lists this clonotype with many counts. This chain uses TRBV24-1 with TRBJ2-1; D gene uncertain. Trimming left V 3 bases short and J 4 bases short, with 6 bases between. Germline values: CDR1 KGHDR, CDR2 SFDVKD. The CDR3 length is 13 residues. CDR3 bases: TGTGCCACCAGTGATGTCGGATACAATGAGCAGTTCTTC. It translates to CATSDVGYNEQFF.

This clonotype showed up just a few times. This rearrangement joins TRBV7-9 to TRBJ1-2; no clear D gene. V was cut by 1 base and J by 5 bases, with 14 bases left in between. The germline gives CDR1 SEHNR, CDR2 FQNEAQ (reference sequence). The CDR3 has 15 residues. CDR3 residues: CASSLETPLVYGYTF. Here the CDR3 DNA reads TGTGCCAGCAGCTTAGAAACCCCTTTGGTATATGGCTACACCTTC.

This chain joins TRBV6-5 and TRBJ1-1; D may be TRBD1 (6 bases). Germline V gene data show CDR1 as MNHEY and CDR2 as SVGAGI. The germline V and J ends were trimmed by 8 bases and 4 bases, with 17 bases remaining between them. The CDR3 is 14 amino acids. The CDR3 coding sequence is TGTGCCAGCGTCTCACAAGGGGGGCTCACTGAAGCTTTCTTT. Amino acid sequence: CASVSQGGLTEAFF.

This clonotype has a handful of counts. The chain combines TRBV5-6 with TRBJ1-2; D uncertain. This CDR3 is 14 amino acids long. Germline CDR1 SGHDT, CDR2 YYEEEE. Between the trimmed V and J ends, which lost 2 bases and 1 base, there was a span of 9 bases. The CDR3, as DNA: TGTGCCAGCAGCTTATTAGACGGTAACTATGGCTACACCTTC. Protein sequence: CASSLLDGNYGYTF. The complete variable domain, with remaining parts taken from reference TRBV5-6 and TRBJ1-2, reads DAGVTQSPTHLIKTRGQQVTLRCSPKSGHDTVSWYQQALGQGPQFIFQYYEEEERQRGNFPDRFSGHQFPNYSSELNVNALLLGDSALYLCASSLLDGNYGYTFGSGTRLTVV.

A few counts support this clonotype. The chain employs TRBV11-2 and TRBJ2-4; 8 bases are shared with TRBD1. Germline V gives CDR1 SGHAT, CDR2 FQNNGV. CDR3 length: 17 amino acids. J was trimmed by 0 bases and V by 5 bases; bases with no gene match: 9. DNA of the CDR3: TGTGCCAGCAGCCAAATTGACAGGGGTCTAGCCAAAAACATTCAGTACTTC. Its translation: CASSQIDRGLAKNIQYF.

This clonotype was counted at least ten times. The CDR3 DNA reads as TGTGCCAGCAGCTTGTTAGGGGAAGGCTACACCTTC. Translating gives CASSLLGEGYTF. This chain links TRBV5-6 with TRBJ1-2, with a possible D match to TRBD1 (5 bases). This CDR3 is 12 amino acids long. V was trimmed by 1 base and J by 8 bases, leaving 9 bases between them. Germline loops: CDR1 SGHDT, CDR2 YYEEEE.

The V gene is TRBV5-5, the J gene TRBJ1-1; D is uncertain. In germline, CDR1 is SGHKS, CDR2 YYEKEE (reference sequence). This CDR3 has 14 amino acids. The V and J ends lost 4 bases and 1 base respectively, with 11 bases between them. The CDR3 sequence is CASSPIGENTEAFF. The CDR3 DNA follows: TGTGCCAGCAGCCCAATCGGGGAGAACACTGAAGCTTTCTTT.

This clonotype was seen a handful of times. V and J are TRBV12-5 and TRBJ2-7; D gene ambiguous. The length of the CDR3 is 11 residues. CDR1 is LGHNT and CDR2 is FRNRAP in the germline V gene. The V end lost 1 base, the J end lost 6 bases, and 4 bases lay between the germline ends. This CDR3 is CASGLGTEQYF. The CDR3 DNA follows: TGTGCTAGTGGTTTGGGGACCGAGCAGTACTTC.

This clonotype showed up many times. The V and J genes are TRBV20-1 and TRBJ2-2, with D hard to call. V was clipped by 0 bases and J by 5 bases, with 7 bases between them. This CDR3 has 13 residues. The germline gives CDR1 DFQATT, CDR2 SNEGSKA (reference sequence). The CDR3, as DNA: TGCAGTGCTAGAGATCGCCAGACCGGGGAGCTGTTTTTT. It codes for CSARDRQTGELFF.

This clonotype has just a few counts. CDR3 amino acids: CATRPGQTNNEQFF. CDR3 DNA: TGTGCCACCAGACCGGGACAGACGAACAATGAGCAGTTCTTC. The gene calls are TRBV15 and TRBJ2-1; 7 nucleotides match TRBD1. With V trimmed by 6 bases and J by 5 bases, 7 bases remained unmatched. The CDR3 runs 14 residues. Germline CDR1 LNHNV, CDR2 YYDKDF (reference sequence).

The CDR3 spells CASSPSTGTF. The CDR3 region has the DNA TGTGCCAGCAGCCCCTCGACAGGGACCTTC. The chain recombines TRBV9 with TRBJ1-2; 7 bases are shared with TRBD1. The CDR3 is 10 amino acids. With V trimmed by 4 bases and J by 14 bases, 5 bases remained unmatched. Germline assignment: CDR1 SGDLS and CDR2 YYNGEE.

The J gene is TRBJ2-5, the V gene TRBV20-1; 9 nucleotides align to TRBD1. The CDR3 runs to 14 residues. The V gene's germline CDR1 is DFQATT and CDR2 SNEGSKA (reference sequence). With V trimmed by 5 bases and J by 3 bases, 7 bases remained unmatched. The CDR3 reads CSAYRGLGKETQYF. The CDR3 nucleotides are TGCAGTGCTTACAGGGGGCTTGGGAAAGAGACCCAGTACTTC.

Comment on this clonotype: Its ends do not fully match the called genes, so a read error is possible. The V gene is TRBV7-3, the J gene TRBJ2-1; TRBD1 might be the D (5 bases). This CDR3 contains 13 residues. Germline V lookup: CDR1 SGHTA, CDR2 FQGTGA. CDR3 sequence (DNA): TGTGCCAGCAGCGTAGCACCAGGGAATGTGCAGTTCTTC. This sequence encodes CASSVAPGNVQFF. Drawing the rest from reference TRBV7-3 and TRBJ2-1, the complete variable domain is GAGVSQTPSNKVTEKGKYVELRCDPISGHTALYWYRQSLGQGPEFLIYFQGTGAADDSGLPNDRFFAVRPEGSVSTLKIQRTERGDSAVYLCASSVAPGNVQFFGPGTRLTVL.

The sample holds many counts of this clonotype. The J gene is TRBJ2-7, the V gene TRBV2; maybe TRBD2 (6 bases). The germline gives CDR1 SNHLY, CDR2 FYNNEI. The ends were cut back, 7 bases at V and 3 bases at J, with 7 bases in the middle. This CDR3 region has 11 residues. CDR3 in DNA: TGTGCCAGCATGGGAGGCTACGAGCAGTACTTC. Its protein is CASMGGYEQYF.